One sample yielded the 10 T cell receptor beta chains listed below, sequenced in a study of low-dose radiotherapy and immunotherapy resistance in tumors. This sample's time point: before trial treatment. First-strand cDNA relied on TRAV- and TRBV-specific primers spanning alpha and beta chains. Both a constant-region primer and a V-primer adapter served to amplify TCRs across 20 PCR cycles. From the reads, TCRdb called clonotypes with MiXCR, one entry per CDR3 protein. The sample has tens of thousands of distinct CDR3 sequences, roughly 19% seen once. The sample consisted of PBMCs, taken before treatment. Receptors were obtained from a male donor with prostate cancer.

The V and J genes are TRBV5-1 and TRBJ2-7; 9 bases fit TRBD1. V shed 4 bases and J 4 bases; nucleotides not matched to a gene: 6. This CDR3 spans 14 amino acids. Germline V gene data show CDR1 as SGHRS and CDR2 as YFSETQ. CDR3 bases: TGCGCCAGCAGCAAAGGGACAGGGAGGTACGAGCAGTACTTC. The encoded protein is CASSKGTGRYEQYF.

This clonotype was recorded at least ten times. The chain has TRBV19 and TRBJ1-5; tentatively, D is TRBD1 (6 bases). There are 14 residues in the CDR3. Per the germline V gene, CDR1 is LNHDA and CDR2 is SQIVND (reference sequence). Deletions cut 7 bases from V and 7 bases from J, with 17 bases between. This CDR3 is CASNPGQIFQPQHF. The CDR3, as DNA: TGTGCCAGTAATCCGGGACAAATTTTCCAGCCCCAGCATTTT.

Many counts were recorded for this clonotype. The chain has TRBV2 and TRBJ2-1; D may correspond to TRBD1 or TRBD2 (7 bases each). This CDR3 spans 17 amino acids. V was pared by 3 bases and J by 4 bases, with 19 bases between. In germline, CDR1 is SNHLY, CDR2 FYNNEI. The CDR3 DNA sequence: TGTGCCAGCAGTGATGGGGAGGGGGCCCCCGTTTACAATGAGCAGTTCTTC. It is translated as CASSDGEGAPVYNEQFF.

This clonotype has ten or more counts. This sequence joins TRBV7-8 and TRBJ2-3, with 8 bases identical to TRBD2. The CDR3 length is 15 residues. The ends lost 5 bases at V and 7 bases at J; junction bases unmatched: 11. Looked up from germline, CDR1 is SGHVS and CDR2 is FQNEAQ. CDR3 DNA sequence: TGTGCCAGCAGCATCAGCGGGGGACGCACGAATACGCAGTATTTT. Its translation: CASSISGGRTNTQYF.

This clonotype was seen repeatedly, ten times or more. This chain uses TRBV19 with TRBJ1-2, with unresolved D. V dropped 6 bases and J dropped 0 bases, with 11 bases sitting between them. CDR3 length: 14 residues. Germline assignment: CDR1 LNHDA and CDR2 SQIVND (reference sequence). As DNA, the CDR3 is TGTGCCAGTAGGGGAGGGATCCCTAACTATGGCTACACCTTC. This gives the protein CASRGGIPNYGYTF.

This clonotype was observed at least ten times. The rearrangement joins TRBV2 to TRBJ1-1; 7 bases line up with TRBD1. Germline trimming cut 1 base from V and 1 base from J; bases unmatched to any gene: 3. Germline V gene lookup returns CDR1 SNHLY and CDR2 FYNNEI. CDR3 length equals 15 residues. CDR3 coding DNA: TGTGCCAGCAGTGAAGGGGGACAGCCGAACACTGAAGCTTTCTTT. This translates into CASSEGGQPNTEAFF.

This clonotype was picked up many times. This chain uses TRBV5-1 with TRBJ1-2; TRBD1 is a possible D gene (5 bases). The CDR3 covers 16 residues. V lost 4 bases and J 4 bases, leaving 20 bases between the germline ends. Germline loops: CDR1 SGHRS, CDR2 YFSETQ. The CDR3 sequence: CASSPQEGPKTYGYTF. As DNA, the CDR3 is TGCGCCAGCAGCCCCCAGGAGGGACCGAAGACCTATGGCTACACCTTC.

Only a few counts were recorded for this clonotype. One base separates it from a far larger clone, so it is likely a read error. The chain combines TRBV6-1 with TRBJ2-7; D tentatively fits TRBD1 or TRBD2 (6 bases each). The CDR3 loop spans 15 amino acids. Looked up from germline, CDR1 is MNHNS and CDR2 is SASEGT. This CDR3 is CASTGTGASSFEQYF. CDR3 nucleotides: TGTGCCAGCACCGGAACGGGGGCAAGCTCCTTCGAGCAGTACTTC.

The rearrangement links TRBV14 to TRBJ2-7; 10 bases fit TRBD1. The trim removed 1 base at V and 4 bases at J, leaving 10 bases unmatched. This CDR3 has 17 amino acids. Germline CDR1 reads SGHDN; CDR2 reads FVKESK. This CDR3 reads CASSQVRDRGPFYEQYF. Written as DNA, the CDR3 is TGTGCCAGCAGCCAAGTGCGGGACAGGGGACCGTTTTACGAGCAGTACTTC. Supplemented by reference TRBV14 and TRBJ2-7, the full variable domain reads EAGVTQFPSHSVIEKGQTVTLRCDPISGHDNLYWYRRVMGKEIKFLLHFVKESKQDESGMPNNRFLAERTGGTYSTLKVQPAELEDSGVYFCASSQVRDRGPFYEQYFGPGTRLTVT.

This clonotype was counted many times. The chain has TRBV12-3 or TRBV12-4 and TRBJ2-1; 9 bases are shared with TRBD2. The CDR3 is 14 amino acids. V shed 6 bases, J shed 8 bases, and the junction held 8 bases outside the gene matches. The CDR3 protein is CASRGLAGLDEQFF. The CDR3 DNA is TGTGCCAGCAGGGGGCTAGCGGGGCTCGATGAGCAGTTCTTC.